The rows below give T cell receptor beta chains drawn from one sample of a study of control samples from healthy donors and cancer patients. The assay was immunoSEQ multiplex PCR, and TCRdb's table has in-frame clones only and misses some. The sample has 200,000 to 250,000 clones, roughly 94% seen once. The sequencing input was blood. These receptors came from a man between 45 and 60 years old in good health. The conserved cysteine and the conserved F or W are not part of the CDR3 here. Each record gives: CDR3 length, clone size, J gene, V gene, CDR3 protein. Size is omitted from some rows. Given values are once, few, many or a class for expanded clones.

>14|once|TRBJ2-3|TRBV7-2
ASIPWWGGGADTQY
>11|-|TRBJ2-2|TRBV7-2
ASSLLHTGELF
>10|-|TRBJ1-2|TRBV28
ASSLGTAGYT
>11|-|TRBJ1-1|TRBV6-2/TRBV6-3
ASSPQGGTEAF
>13|-|TRBJ1-2|TRBV5-1
ASSLDSYLNYGYT
>12|-|TRBJ1-1|TRBV5-6
ASSLQGAITEAF
>11|-|TRBJ1-1|TRBV5-1
ASSLAGAQEAF
>10|-|TRBJ1-2|TRBV5-6
ASSRVGYGYT
>12|-|TRBJ1-6|TRBV5-1
ASSLEGNNSPLH
>9|-|TRBJ1-1|TRBV18
ASSGDTEAF
>10|-|TRBJ2-7|TRBV24-1
ATSDRGYEQY
>11|once|TRBJ1-5|TRBV28
ASSTTALQPQH
>11|-|TRBJ2-7|TRBV11-1
ASRPRDRDEQY